The present T cell receptor (beta chain) was sequenced within a study of blood T cell repertoires in COVID-19. The CDR3 runs 15 residues. Germline V gene data show CDR1 as SNHLY and CDR2 as FYNNEI. V dropped 1 base and J dropped 3 bases, with 13 bases sitting between them. TCRdb keeps only in-frame clones here, not all; method: immunoSEQ multiplex PCR. The sample lists approximately 300,000 clones; roughly 86% were seen once. J is TRBJ2-7 and V is TRBV2; D is perhaps TRBD1 (6 bases). What was sequenced was peripheral blood. The receptor's source is a woman in her forties or fifties with acute or convalescent COVID-19. The DNA for the CDR3 is TGTGCCAGCAGTGAAGGGGGGCCGGAGCACTACGAGCAGTACTTC. Translation: CASSEGGPEHYEQYF.